This TCR beta chain was profiled in a study of blood T cell repertoires in COVID-19. Looking at the study overall: Samples representing acute and convalescent COVID-19 were sourced from the United States, Italy and Spain.

V was trimmed by 0 bases and J by 3 bases, leaving 11 bases between them. The CDR3 contains 15 residues. Germline CDR1 reads SGHVS; CDR2 reads FQNEAQ. Methods used by the authors: Scientists estimated how many nucleated cells there were by amplifying reference gene primers. The protocol was immunoSEQ multiplex PCR, while the TCRdb copy is restricted to in-frame clones and leaves out a portion. That table supplies the V and J calls and clone size; D and trimming were determined from the DNA. The data contain about 180,000 clones, more than 80% of them singletons. This receptor was taken from a human donor in a cohort sampled during active COVID-19. This chain links TRBV7-8 with TRBJ2-5; maybe TRBD2 (6 bases). The sample comprised peripheral blood. The CDR3 spells CASSLAERREETQYF. The DNA for the CDR3 is TGTGCCAGCAGCTTAGCCGAGAGGAGGGAAGAGACCCAGTACTTC.